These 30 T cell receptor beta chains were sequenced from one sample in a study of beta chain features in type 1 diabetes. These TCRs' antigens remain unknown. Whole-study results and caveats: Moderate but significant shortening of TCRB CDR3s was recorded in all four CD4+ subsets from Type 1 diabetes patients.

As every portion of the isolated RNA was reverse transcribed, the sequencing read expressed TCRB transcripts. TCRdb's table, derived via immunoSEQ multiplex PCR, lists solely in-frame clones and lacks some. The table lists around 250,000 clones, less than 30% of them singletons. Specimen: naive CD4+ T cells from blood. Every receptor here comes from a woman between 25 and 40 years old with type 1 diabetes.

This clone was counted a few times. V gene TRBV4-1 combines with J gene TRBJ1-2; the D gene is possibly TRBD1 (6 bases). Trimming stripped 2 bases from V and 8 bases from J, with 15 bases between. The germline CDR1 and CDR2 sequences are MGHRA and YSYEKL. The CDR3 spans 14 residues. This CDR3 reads CASSQTGIYQGYTF. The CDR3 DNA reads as TGCGCCAGCAGCCAAACAGGGATTTATCAGGGCTACACCTTC.

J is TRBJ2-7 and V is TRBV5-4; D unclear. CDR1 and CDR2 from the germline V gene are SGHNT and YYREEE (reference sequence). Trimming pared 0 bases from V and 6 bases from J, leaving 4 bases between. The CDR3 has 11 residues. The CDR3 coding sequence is TGTGCCAGCAGCTTGGCTAGCGAGCAGTACTTC. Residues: CASSLASEQYF.

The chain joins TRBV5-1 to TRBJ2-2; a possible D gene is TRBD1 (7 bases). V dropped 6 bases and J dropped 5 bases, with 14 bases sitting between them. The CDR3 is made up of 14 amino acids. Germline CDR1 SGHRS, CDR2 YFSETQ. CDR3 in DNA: TGCGCCAGCACGGAGGGGGCAGAGACCGGGGAGCTGTTTTTT. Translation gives CASTEGAETGELFF.

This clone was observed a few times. In DNA form, the CDR3 reads TGTGCCAGCACTGGAGGGGATACGCAGTATTTT. Its protein is CASTGGDTQYF. The V gene is TRBV11-1, the J gene TRBJ2-3, with a tentative D call TRBD2 (6 bases). The length of the CDR3 is 11 residues. Germline loops: CDR1 SGHAT, CDR2 FQDESV (reference sequence). The ends were cut back, 7 bases at V and 6 bases at J, with 8 bases in the middle.

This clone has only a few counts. The CDR3, as DNA: TGCAGCGTTGAAGAACAGGGGGGCGAAAAACTGTTTTTT. This sequence encodes CSVEEQGGEKLFF. The chain couples TRBV29-1 to TRBJ1-4; 8 bases are a match to TRBD1. Trimming cost V 0 bases and J 8 bases; bases outside gene matches: 2. CDR3 length: 13 residues. Germline CDR1 is SQVTM and CDR2 is ANQGSEA.

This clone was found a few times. DNA of the CDR3: TGTGCCTGGAACGCGGGAGCAACTAATGAAAAACTGTTTTTT. Protein product: CAWNAGATNEKLFF. The J gene is TRBJ1-4, the V gene TRBV30; D is ambiguous. V was trimmed by 4 bases and J by 0 bases, leaving 9 bases between them. The CDR3 contains 14 residues. CDR1 and CDR2 from the germline V gene are GTSNPN and SVGIG (reference sequence).

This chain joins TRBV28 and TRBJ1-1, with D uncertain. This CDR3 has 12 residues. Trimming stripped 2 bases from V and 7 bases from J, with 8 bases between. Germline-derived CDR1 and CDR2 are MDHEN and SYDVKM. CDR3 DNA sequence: TGTGCCAGCAGTTTACAGTTGCTTGAAGCTTTCTTT. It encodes CASSLQLLEAFF. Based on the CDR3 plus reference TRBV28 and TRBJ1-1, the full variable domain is DVKVTQSSRYLVKRTGEKVFLECVQDMDHENMFWYRQDPGLGLRLIYFSYDVKMKEKGDIPEGYSVSREKKERFSLILESASTNQTSMYLCASSLQLLEAFFGQGTRLTVV.

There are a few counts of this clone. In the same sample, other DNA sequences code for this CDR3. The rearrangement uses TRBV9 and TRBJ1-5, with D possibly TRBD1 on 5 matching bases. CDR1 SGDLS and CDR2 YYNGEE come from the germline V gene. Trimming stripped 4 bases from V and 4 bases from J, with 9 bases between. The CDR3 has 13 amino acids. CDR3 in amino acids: CASSLQGNQPQHF. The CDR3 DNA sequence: TGTGCCAGCAGCCTCCAGGGAAATCAGCCCCAGCATTTT.

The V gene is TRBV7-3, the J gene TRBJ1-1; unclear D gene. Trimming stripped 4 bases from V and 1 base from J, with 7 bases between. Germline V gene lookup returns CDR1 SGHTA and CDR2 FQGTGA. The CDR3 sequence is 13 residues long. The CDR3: CASSSRGNTEAFF. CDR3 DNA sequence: TGTGCCAGCAGCTCCCGCGGGAACACTGAAGCTTTCTTT.

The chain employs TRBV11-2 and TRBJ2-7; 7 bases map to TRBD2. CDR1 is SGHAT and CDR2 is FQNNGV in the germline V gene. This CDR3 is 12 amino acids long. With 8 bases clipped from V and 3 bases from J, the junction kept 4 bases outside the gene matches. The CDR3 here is CASGAGRYEQYF. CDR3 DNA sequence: TGTGCCAGCGGAGCGGGGCGCTACGAGCAGTACTTC. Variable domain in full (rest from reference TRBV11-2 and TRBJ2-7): EAGVAQSPRYKIIEKRQSVAFWCNPISGHATLYWYQQILGQGPKLLIQFQNNGVVDDSQLPKDRFSAERLKGVDSTLKIQPAKLEDSAVYLCASGAGRYEQYFGPGTRLTVT.

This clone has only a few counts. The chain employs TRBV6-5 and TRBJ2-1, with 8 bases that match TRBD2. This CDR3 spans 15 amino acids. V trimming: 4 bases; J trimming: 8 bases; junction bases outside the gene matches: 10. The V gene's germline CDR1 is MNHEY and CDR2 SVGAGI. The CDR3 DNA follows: TGTGCCAGCAGTTTATTATCGAGCGGGAGCTATGAGCAGTTCTTC. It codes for CASSLLSSGSYEQFF.

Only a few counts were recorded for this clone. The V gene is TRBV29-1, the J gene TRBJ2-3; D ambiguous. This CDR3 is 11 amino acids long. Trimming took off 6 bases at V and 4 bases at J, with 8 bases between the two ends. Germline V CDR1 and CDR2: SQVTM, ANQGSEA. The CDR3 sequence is CSVTSPDTQYF. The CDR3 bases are TGCAGCGTCACGAGCCCAGATACGCAGTATTTT.

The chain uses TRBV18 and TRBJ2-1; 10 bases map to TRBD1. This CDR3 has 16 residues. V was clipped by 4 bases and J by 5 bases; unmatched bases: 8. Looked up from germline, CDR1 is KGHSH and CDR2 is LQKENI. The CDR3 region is CASSLVSGTGDNEQFF. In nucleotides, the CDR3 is TGTGCCAGCTCACTCGTCTCCGGGACAGGGGACAATGAGCAGTTCTTC. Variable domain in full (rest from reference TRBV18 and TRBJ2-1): NAGVMQNPRHLVRRRGQEARLRCSPMKGHSHVYWYRQLPEEGLKFMVYLQKENIIDESGMPKERFSAEFPKEGPSILRIQQVVRGDSAAYFCASSLVSGTGDNEQFFGPGTRLTVL.

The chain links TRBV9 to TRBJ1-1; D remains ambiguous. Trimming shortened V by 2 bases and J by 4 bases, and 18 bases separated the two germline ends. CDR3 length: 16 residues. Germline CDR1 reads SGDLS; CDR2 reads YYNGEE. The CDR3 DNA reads TGTGCCAGCAGCGTGGGCGGCGTACCAGGACTCACTGAAGCTTTCTTT. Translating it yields CASSVGGVPGLTEAFF. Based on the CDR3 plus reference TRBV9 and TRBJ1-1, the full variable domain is DSGVTQTPKHLITATGQRVTLRCSPRSGDLSVYWYQQSLDQGLQFLIQYYNGEERAKGNILERFSAQQFPDLHSELNLSSLELGDSALYFCASSVGGVPGLTEAFFGQGTRLTVV.

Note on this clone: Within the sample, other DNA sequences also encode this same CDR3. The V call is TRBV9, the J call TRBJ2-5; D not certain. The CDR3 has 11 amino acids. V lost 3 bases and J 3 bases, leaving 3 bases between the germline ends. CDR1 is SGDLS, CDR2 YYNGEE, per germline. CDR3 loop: CASSAEETQYF. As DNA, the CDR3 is TGTGCCAGCAGCGCCGAAGAGACCCAGTACTTC.

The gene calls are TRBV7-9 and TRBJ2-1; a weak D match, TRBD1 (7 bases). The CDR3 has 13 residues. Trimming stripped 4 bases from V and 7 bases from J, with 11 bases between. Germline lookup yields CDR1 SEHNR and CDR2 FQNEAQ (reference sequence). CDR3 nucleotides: TGTGCCAGCAGCTCGACAGGGAGGAATGAGCAGTTCTTC. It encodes CASSSTGRNEQFF.

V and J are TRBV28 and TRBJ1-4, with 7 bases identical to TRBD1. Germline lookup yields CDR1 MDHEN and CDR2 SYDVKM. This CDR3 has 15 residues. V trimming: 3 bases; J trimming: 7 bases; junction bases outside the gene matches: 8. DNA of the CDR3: TGTGCCAGCAGTTTCGCGGACAGGAGGGGTGAAAAACTGTTTTTT. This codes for CASSFADRRGEKLFF. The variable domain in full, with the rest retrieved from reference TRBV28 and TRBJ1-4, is DVKVTQSSRYLVKRTGEKVFLECVQDMDHENMFWYRQDPGLGLRLIYFSYDVKMKEKGDIPEGYSVSREKKERFSLILESASTNQTSMYLCASSFADRRGEKLFFGSGTQLSVL.

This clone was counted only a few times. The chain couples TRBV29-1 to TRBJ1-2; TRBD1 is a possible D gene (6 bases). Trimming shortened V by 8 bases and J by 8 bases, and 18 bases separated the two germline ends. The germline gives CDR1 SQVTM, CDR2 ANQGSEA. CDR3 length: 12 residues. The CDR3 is CSTSPRGGGYTF. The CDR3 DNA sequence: TGCAGCACCTCGCCAAGGGGGGGCGGCTACACCTTC. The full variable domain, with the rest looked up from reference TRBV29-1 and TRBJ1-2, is SAVISQKPSRDICQRGTSLTIQCQVDSQVTMMFWYRQQPGQSLTLIATANQGSEATYESGFVIDKFPISRPNLTFSTLTVSNMSPEDSSIYLCSTSPRGGGYTFGSGTRLTVV.

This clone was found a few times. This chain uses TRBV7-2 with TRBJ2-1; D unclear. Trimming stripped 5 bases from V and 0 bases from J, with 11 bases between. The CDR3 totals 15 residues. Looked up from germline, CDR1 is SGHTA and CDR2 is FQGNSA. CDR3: CASSVRHSSYNEQFF. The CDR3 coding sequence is TGTGCCAGCAGCGTTAGACATAGCTCCTACAATGAGCAGTTCTTC.

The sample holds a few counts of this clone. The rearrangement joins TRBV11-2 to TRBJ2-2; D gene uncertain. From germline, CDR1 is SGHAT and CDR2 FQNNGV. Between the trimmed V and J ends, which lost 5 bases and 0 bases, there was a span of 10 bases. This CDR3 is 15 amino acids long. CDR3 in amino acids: CASSPYFTNTGELFF. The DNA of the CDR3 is TGTGCCAGCAGCCCCTATTTCACGAACACCGGGGAGCTGTTTTTT.

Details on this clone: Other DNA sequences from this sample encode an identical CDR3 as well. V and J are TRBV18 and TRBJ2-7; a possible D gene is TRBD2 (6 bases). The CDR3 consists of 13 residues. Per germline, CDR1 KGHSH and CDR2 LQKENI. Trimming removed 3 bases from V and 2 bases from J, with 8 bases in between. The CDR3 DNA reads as TGTGCCAGCTCACCGGGCGGGACCTACGAGCAGTACTTC. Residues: CASSPGGTYEQYF.

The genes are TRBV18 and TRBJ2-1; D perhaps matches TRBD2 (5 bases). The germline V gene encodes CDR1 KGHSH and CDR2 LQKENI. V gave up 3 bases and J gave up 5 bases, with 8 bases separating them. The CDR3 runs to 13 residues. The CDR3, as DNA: TGTGCCAGCTCACCCCCCGGGGACAATGAGCAGTTCTTC. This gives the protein CASSPPGDNEQFF.

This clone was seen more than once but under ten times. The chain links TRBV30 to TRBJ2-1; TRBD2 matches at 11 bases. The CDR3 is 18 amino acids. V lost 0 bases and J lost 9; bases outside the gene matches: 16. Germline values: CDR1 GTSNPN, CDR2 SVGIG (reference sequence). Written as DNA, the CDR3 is TGTGCCTGGAGTGTACGGAGCCATAGCGGGAGGGCCTGGGCTGAGCAGTTCTTC. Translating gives CAWSVRSHSGRAWAEQFF.

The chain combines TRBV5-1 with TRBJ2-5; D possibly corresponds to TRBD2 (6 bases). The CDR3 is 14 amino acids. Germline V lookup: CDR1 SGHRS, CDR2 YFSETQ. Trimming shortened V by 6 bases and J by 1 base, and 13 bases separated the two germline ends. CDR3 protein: CASNPQGGQETQYF. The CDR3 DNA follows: TGCGCCAGCAACCCCCAGGGAGGCCAAGAGACCCAGTACTTC.

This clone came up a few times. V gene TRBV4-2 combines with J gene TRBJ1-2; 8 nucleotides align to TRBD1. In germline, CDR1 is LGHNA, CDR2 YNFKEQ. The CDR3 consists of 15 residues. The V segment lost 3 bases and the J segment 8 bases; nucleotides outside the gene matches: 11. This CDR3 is CASSQGTGGERGYTF. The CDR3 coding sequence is TGTGCCAGCAGCCAGGGGACAGGCGGCGAAAGGGGCTACACCTTC.

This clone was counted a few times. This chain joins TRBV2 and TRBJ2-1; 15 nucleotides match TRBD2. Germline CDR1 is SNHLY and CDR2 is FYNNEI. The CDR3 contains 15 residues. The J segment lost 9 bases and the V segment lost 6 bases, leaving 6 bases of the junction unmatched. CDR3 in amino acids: CASRWGLAGGLEQFF. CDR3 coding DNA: TGTGCCAGCAGGTGGGGACTAGCGGGAGGTCTTGAGCAGTTCTTC.

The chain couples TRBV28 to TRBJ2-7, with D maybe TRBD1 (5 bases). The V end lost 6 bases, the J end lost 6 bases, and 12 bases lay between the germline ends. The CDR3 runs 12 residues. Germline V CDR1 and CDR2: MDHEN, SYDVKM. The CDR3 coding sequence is TGTGCCAGCAGGCAGCAGGGCTCCGAGCAGTACTTC. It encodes CASRQQGSEQYF.

The CDR3 spells CASSFGTGQETQYF. In DNA, the CDR3 is TGTGCCAGCAGCTTTGGGACAGGGCAAGAGACCCAGTACTTC. The V and J genes are TRBV7-2 and TRBJ2-5; 9 nucleotides align to TRBD1. Per the germline V gene, CDR1 is SGHTA and CDR2 is FQGNSA. The ends lost 3 bases at V and 2 bases at J; junction bases unmatched: 1. CDR3 length: 14 amino acids.

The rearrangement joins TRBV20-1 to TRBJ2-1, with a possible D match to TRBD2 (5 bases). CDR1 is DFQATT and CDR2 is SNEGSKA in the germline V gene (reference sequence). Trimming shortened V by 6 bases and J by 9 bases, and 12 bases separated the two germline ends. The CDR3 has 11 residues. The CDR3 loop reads CSANSDSEQFF. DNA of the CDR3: TGCAGTGCAAATAGCGATAGTGAGCAGTTCTTC.

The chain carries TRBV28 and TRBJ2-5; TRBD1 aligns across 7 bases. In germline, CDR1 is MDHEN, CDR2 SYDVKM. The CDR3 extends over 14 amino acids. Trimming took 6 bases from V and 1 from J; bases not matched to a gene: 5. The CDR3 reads CASSRDSPQETQYF. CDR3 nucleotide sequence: TGTGCCAGCAGCCGGGACAGCCCCCAAGAGACCCAGTACTTC.